The rows below give T cell receptor beta chains drawn from one sample of a study of beta chain features in type 1 diabetes. The repertoire was sequenced with immunoSEQ multiplex PCR; TCRdb's copy has only in-frame clones and lacks some. The sample includes about 120,000 clones, around a sixth of them seen just once. The specimen was central memory CD4+ T cells from blood. These receptors were obtained from a man aged 18 to 29 with type 1 diabetes. CDR3s include the opening cysteine and the closing phenylalanine or tryptophan. The order of the fields is D gene, J gene, clone size, V gene, CDR3 DNA, CDR3 protein. A D gene is named only where the DNA matches it firmly. The size field is filled for only some rows; it gives once, few, many or a size class.

D gene: TRBD1; J gene: TRBJ2-5; clone size: few; V gene: TRBV5-1; CDR3 DNA: TGCGCCAGCAGCTCTAATACAGGGGGCGGGGAGACCCAGTACTTC; CDR3 protein: CASSSNTGGGETQYF
D gene: -; J gene: TRBJ2-5; clone size: -; V gene: TRBV9; CDR3 DNA: TGTGCCAGCAGCGTAGCGGGCAGGGCAATCCAAGAGACCCAGTACTTC; CDR3 protein: CASSVAGRAIQETQYF
D gene: -; J gene: TRBJ2-7; clone size: -; V gene: TRBV6-6; CDR3 DNA: TGTGCCAGCAGTTTGGACTACGAGCAGTACTTC; CDR3 protein: CASSLDYEQYF
D gene: -; J gene: TRBJ2-3; clone size: -; V gene: TRBV2; CDR3 DNA: TGTGCCAGCGGGCAGGGAGGCACAGATACGCAGTATTTT; CDR3 protein: CASGQGGTDTQYF
D gene: TRBD2; J gene: TRBJ2-7; clone size: few; V gene: TRBV29-1; CDR3 DNA: TGCAGCGTTACCCAGGCTAGCGGGCCCTACGAGCAGTACTTC; CDR3 protein: CSVTQASGPYEQYF
D gene: -; J gene: TRBJ2-1; clone size: -; V gene: TRBV9; CDR3 DNA: TGTGCCAGCAGCGTAGACTTGTATGAGCAGTTCTTC; CDR3 protein: CASSVDLYEQFF
D gene: TRBD2; J gene: TRBJ2-5; clone size: few; V gene: TRBV7-2; CDR3 DNA: TGTGCCAGCAGCCTTACTAGCGGGGGGAGAGAGACCCAGTACTTC; CDR3 protein: CASSLTSGGRETQYF
D gene: -; J gene: TRBJ1-2; clone size: few; V gene: TRBV7-2; CDR3 DNA: TGTGCCAGCAGCCCGAGCCCGAGGGTTCGTGGCTACACCTTC; CDR3 protein: CASSPSPRVRGYTF
D gene: -; J gene: TRBJ2-7; clone size: -; V gene: TRBV25-1; CDR3 DNA: TGTGCCAGCAGTGACTCCGGCAGGGCCCCCTACGAGCAGTACTTC; CDR3 protein: CASSDSGRAPYEQYF
D gene: TRBD1; J gene: TRBJ1-2; clone size: few; V gene: TRBV29-1; CDR3 DNA: TGCAGCGTTGTGGTAAGGGACAGGGCCTTCTATGGCTACACCTTC; CDR3 protein: CSVVVRDRAFYGYTF
D gene: -; J gene: TRBJ2-7; clone size: many; V gene: TRBV7-2; CDR3 DNA: TGTGCCAGCAGCTTAGAACAGTCCTACGAGCAGTACTTC; CDR3 protein: CASSLEQSYEQYF
D gene: TRBD2; J gene: TRBJ2-1; clone size: -; V gene: TRBV11-1; CDR3 DNA: TGTGCCAGCAGCTTTCGGCAGGGAGGGCGAAATGAGCAGTTCTTC; CDR3 protein: CASSFRQGGRNEQFF
D gene: -; J gene: TRBJ2-1; clone size: -; V gene: TRBV6-1; CDR3 DNA: TGTGCCAGCAGTGAAATGGGTATCAATGAGCAGTTCTTC; CDR3 protein: CASSEMGINEQFF
D gene: -; J gene: TRBJ1-1; clone size: -; V gene: TRBV5-4; CDR3 DNA: TGTGCCAGCAGCGGGACGGGAGGAACTGAAGCTTTCTTT; CDR3 protein: CASSGTGGTEAFF
D gene: -; J gene: TRBJ1-6; clone size: few; V gene: TRBV2; CDR3 DNA: TGTGCCAGCAGTGCTGAGGGAAATTCACCCCTCCACTTT; CDR3 protein: CASSAEGNSPLHF
D gene: TRBD2; J gene: TRBJ2-7; clone size: few; V gene: TRBV6-5; CDR3 DNA: TGTGCCAGCAGTTACCGGGGACTATCCTACGAGCAGTACTTC; CDR3 protein: CASSYRGLSYEQYF
D gene: TRBD1; J gene: TRBJ2-7; clone size: -; V gene: TRBV28; CDR3 DNA: TGTGCCAGCAGTGTGCCCGGGACAGGGCTCACCGAGCAGTACTTC; CDR3 protein: CASSVPGTGLTEQYF
D gene: TRBD2; J gene: TRBJ2-1; clone size: -; V gene: TRBV4-1; CDR3 DNA: TGCGCCAGCAGCCCCGTTCCCGGGACTAGCGGGAGATTTAAGGACAATGAGCAGTTCTTC; CDR3 protein: CASSPVPGTSGRFKDNEQFF
D gene: TRBD1; J gene: TRBJ2-5; clone size: few; V gene: TRBV5-6; CDR3 DNA: TGTGCCAGCAGCTTGGGGACAGGGACTACCCAGTACTTC; CDR3 protein: CASSLGTGTTQYF
D gene: -; J gene: TRBJ1-3; clone size: once; V gene: TRBV9; CDR3 DNA: TGTGCCAGCAGCTCGTCTCCGGGGGCGTCTGGAAACACCATATATTTT; CDR3 protein: CASSSSPGASGNTIYF
D gene: -; J gene: TRBJ1-3; clone size: many; V gene: TRBV30; CDR3 DNA: TGTGCCTGGAGTGTCTCAGGGAGAAACACCATATATTTT; CDR3 protein: CAWSVSGRNTIYF
D gene: -; J gene: TRBJ2-3; clone size: few; V gene: TRBV20-1; CDR3 DNA: TGCAGTGCCCTTAGAATCGCTACGCAGTATTTT; CDR3 protein: CSALRIATQYF
D gene: -; J gene: TRBJ2-5; clone size: few; V gene: TRBV4-1; CDR3 DNA: TGCGCCAGCAGCCAAGGGCGGGCTTCTCAAGAGACCCAGTACTTC; CDR3 protein: CASSQGRASQETQYF
D gene: -; J gene: TRBJ2-5; clone size: -; V gene: TRBV4-1; CDR3 DNA: TGCGCCAGCAGCCCCCTGCGAGGGCAGCAAGAGACCCAGTACTTC; CDR3 protein: CASSPLRGQQETQYF
D gene: -; J gene: TRBJ1-6; clone size: -; V gene: TRBV4-2; CDR3 DNA: TGTGCCAGCAGCCCTGAGAATGGAGGGGATTCACCCCTCCACTTT; CDR3 protein: CASSPENGGDSPLHF
D gene: -; J gene: TRBJ1-1; clone size: few; V gene: TRBV5-1; CDR3 DNA: TGCGCCAGCAGCTGGCGGCAGACGAACACTGAAGCTTTCTTT; CDR3 protein: CASSWRQTNTEAFF
D gene: -; J gene: TRBJ2-1; clone size: -; V gene: TRBV19; CDR3 DNA: TGTGCCAGTAGTATTAGGACTGGGGGCGATGAGCAGTTCTTC; CDR3 protein: CASSIRTGGDEQFF
D gene: -; J gene: TRBJ2-3; clone size: -; V gene: TRBV29-1; CDR3 DNA: TGCAGCGCGAAAGGGGAGGCCGGGGCTCCAGATACGCAGTATTTT; CDR3 protein: CSAKGEAGAPDTQYF
D gene: -; J gene: TRBJ2-3; clone size: few; V gene: TRBV7-2; CDR3 DNA: TGTGCCAGCAGCTCCGCCGGTAGGGCAGATACGCAGTATTTT; CDR3 protein: CASSSAGRADTQYF
D gene: -; J gene: TRBJ2-3; clone size: -; V gene: TRBV11-2; CDR3 DNA: TGTGCCAGCAGCTTAATTACCTCTTCCCATACGCAGTATTTT; CDR3 protein: CASSLITSSHTQYF
D gene: -; J gene: TRBJ1-2; clone size: -; V gene: TRBV15; CDR3 DNA: TGTGCCACCAGCAGACAGGAACAATACTATGGCTACACCTTC; CDR3 protein: CATSRQEQYYGYTF
D gene: -; J gene: TRBJ1-3; clone size: many; V gene: TRBV15; CDR3 DNA: TGTGCCACCAGCAGAGAGCGGGTATATGGAAACACCATATATTTT; CDR3 protein: CATSRERVYGNTIYF
D gene: -; J gene: TRBJ1-2; clone size: -; V gene: TRBV13; CDR3 DNA: TGTGCCAGCAGCTTAATTCGGTCGGGAGGCTACACCTTC; CDR3 protein: CASSLIRSGGYTF
D gene: TRBD1; J gene: TRBJ1-1; clone size: few; V gene: TRBV7-9; CDR3 DNA: TGTGCCAGCGGGGGACAGCTGAACACTGAAGCTTTCTTT; CDR3 protein: CASGGQLNTEAFF
D gene: -; J gene: TRBJ2-1; clone size: -; V gene: TRBV19; CDR3 DNA: TGTGCCAGTAGTATCGGGGCTGCAGTCAATGAGCAGTTCTTC; CDR3 protein: CASSIGAAVNEQFF
D gene: TRBD1; J gene: TRBJ2-3; clone size: -; V gene: TRBV7-9; CDR3 DNA: TGTGCCAGCAGCTTAGCGAGCACCGGACAGGGGGCGACAGATACGCAGTATTTT; CDR3 protein: CASSLASTGQGATDTQYF
D gene: -; J gene: TRBJ1-1; clone size: -; V gene: TRBV30; CDR3 DNA: TGTGCCTGGAGCTGGACCCTGGGCGGTGAAGCTTTCTTT; CDR3 protein: CAWSWTLGGEAFF
D gene: TRBD1; J gene: TRBJ2-5; clone size: many; V gene: TRBV7-9; CDR3 DNA: TGTGCCAGCATTCTGGGACAGCAAGAGACCCAGTACTTC; CDR3 protein: CASILGQQETQYF
D gene: -; J gene: TRBJ2-7; clone size: -; V gene: TRBV4-1; CDR3 DNA: TGCGCCAGCAGCCAAGATAGTACTAGAGGGAAGGTCGAGCAGTACTTC; CDR3 protein: CASSQDSTRGKVEQYF
D gene: TRBD2; J gene: TRBJ2-7; clone size: -; V gene: TRBV11-2; CDR3 DNA: TGTGCCAGCAGCCGGGGGGGTAGCTCCTACGAGCAGTACTTC; CDR3 protein: CASSRGGSSYEQYF